This section outlines one T cell receptor (beta chain) sequence together with its context. Produced via immunoSEQ multiplex PCR; TCRdb's table is partial and in-frame only. The sample lists 390,000 or so clones; roughly 90% were seen once. This entry comes from a study of blood T cell repertoires in COVID-19. Study context: Collection of acute and convalescent COVID-19 samples took place in the United States, Italy and Spain.

The CDR3 has 16 amino acids. Germline lookup yields CDR1 LGHNA and CDR2 YSLEER. V was pared by 3 bases and J by 6 bases, with 9 bases of the junction left unmatched. This chain links TRBV4-3 with TRBJ2-1; 9 positions agree with TRBD1. Sequenced sample: peripheral blood. The TCR originated in a woman in her thirties with COVID-19, enrolled during active disease. CDR3 coding DNA: TGCGCCAGCAGCCAGGGACAGGGAACTAGGTCCAATGAGCAGTTCTTC. This gives the protein CASSQGQGTRSNEQFF.